This entry is about one T cell receptor (beta chain). This record comes from a study of T-cell reconstitution after alpha-beta-depleted transplantation in children. Unique molecular identifiers were incorporated when the TCRbeta library was constructed. TCRdb re-called the PCR reads through MiXCR, storing one row per CDR3 protein. This sample has over 100,000 distinct CDR3 sequences; approximately 8% occur once, and the top ten carry roughly 17%. The source is a boy aged 2 to 10 with acute lymphoblastic leukemia, due to receive a stem cell transplant. The specimen was PBMCs, collected before TCRalphabeta/CD19-depleted stem cell transplant.

As DNA, the CDR3 is TGCGCCAGCAGGCCCGGGACCGGAGCCTACGAGCAGTACTTC. It specifies CASRPGTGAYEQYF. The chain links TRBV5-1 to TRBJ2-7; D may correspond to TRBD1 or TRBD2 (5 bases each). Per germline, CDR1 SGHRS and CDR2 YFSETQ. V lost 5 bases, J lost 2 bases, and 14 bases lay in between. The CDR3 is 14 residues long.